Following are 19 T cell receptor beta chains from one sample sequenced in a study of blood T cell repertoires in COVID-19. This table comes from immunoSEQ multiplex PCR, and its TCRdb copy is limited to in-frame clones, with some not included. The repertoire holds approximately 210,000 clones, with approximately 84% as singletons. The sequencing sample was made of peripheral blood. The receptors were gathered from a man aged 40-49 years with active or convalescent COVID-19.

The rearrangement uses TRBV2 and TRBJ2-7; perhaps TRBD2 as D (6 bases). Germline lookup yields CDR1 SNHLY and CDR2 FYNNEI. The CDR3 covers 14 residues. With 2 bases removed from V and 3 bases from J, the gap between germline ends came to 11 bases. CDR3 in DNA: TGTGCCAGCAGTGAACTCCTAGCGAGCTACGAGCAGTACTTC. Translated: CASSELLASYEQYF.

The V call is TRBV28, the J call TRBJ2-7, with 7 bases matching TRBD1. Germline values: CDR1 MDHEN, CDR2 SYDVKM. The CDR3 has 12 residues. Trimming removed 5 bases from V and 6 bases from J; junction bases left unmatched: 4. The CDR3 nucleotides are TGTGCCAGCAGTCAAACAGGGGCCGAGCAGTACTTC. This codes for CASSQTGAEQYF.

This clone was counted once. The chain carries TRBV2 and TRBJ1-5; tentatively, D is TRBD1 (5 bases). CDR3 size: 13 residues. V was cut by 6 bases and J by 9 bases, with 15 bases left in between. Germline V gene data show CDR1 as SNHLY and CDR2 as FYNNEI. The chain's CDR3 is CASSPGGTLPQHF. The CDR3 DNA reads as TGTGCCAGCAGCCCCGGGGGGACTCTGCCCCAGCATTTT. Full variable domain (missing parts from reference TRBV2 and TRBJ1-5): EPEVTQTPSHQVTQMGQEVILRCVPISNHLYFYWYRQILGQKVEFLVSFYNNEISEKSEIFDDQFSVERPDGSNFTLKIRSTKLEDSAMYFCASSPGGTLPQHFGDGTRLSIL.

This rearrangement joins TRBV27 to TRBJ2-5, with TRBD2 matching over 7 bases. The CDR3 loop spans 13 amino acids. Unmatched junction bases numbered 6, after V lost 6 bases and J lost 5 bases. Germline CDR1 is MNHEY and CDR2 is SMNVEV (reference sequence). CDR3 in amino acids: CASRTWGGETQYF. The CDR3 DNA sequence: TGTGCCAGCAGGACCTGGGGGGGTGAGACCCAGTACTTC.

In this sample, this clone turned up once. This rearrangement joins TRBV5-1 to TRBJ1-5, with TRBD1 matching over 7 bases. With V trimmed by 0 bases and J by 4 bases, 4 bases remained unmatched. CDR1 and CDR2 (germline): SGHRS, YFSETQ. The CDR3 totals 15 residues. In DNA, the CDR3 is TGCGCCAGCAGCTTGGCGGGACAGACGAATCAGCCCCAGCATTTT. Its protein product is CASSLAGQTNQPQHF.

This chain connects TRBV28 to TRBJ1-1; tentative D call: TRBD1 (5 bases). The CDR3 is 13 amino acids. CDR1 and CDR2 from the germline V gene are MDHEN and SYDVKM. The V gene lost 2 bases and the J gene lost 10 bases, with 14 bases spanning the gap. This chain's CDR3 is CASSLMAGEGAFF. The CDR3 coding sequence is TGTGCCAGCAGTTTAATGGCGGGGGAGGGAGCTTTCTTT.

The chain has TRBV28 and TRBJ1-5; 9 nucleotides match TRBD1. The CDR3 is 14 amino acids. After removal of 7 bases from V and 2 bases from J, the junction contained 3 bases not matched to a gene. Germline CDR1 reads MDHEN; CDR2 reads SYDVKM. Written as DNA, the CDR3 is TGTGCCAGCACGGACAGGGGCCGCAATCAGCCCCAGCATTTT. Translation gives CASTDRGRNQPQHF.

CDR3 residues: CAGPSASINEAFF. The CDR3 coding sequence is TGTGCCGGCCCCAGCGCCTCAATTAATGAAGCTTTCTTT. V is TRBV30 and J is TRBJ1-1; the D is unclear. Per germline, CDR1 GTSNPN and CDR2 SVGIG (reference sequence). The ends were cut back, 8 bases at V and 7 bases at J, with 20 bases in the middle. The CDR3 consists of 13 residues.

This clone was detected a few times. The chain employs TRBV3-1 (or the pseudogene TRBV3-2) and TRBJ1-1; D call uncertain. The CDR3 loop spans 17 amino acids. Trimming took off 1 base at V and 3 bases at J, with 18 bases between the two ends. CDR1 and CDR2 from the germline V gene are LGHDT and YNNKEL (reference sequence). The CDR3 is CASSQVGGGAGYTEAFF. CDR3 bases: TGTGCCAGCAGCCAAGTCGGAGGAGGCGCGGGGTACACTGAAGCTTTCTTT.

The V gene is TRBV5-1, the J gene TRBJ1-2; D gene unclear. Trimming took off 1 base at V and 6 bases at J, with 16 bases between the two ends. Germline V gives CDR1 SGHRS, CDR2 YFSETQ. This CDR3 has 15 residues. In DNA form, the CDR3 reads TGCGCCAGCAGCTTGAGTCCCCGGACTGGGGATGGCTACACCTTC. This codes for CASSLSPRTGDGYTF.

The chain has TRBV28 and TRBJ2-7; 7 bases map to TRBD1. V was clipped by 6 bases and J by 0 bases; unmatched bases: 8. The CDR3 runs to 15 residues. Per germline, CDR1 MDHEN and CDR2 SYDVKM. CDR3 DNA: TGTGCCAGCAGGTCTGGACAGGCGAGCTCCTACGAGCAGTACTTC. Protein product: CASRSGQASSYEQYF.

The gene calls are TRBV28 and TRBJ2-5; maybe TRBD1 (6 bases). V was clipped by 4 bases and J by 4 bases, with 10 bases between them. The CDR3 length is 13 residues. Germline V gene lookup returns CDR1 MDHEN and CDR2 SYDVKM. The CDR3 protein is CASSSRTVETQYF. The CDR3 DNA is TGTGCCAGCAGTTCCCGGACAGTAGAGACCCAGTACTTC.

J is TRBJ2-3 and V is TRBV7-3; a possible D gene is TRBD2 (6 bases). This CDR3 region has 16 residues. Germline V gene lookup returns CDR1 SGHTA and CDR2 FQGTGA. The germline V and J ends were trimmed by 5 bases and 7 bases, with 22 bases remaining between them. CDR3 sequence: CASSPDGSGRGNTQYF. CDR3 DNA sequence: TGTGCCAGCAGCCCGGACGGGAGCGGACGTGGGAATACGCAGTATTTT.

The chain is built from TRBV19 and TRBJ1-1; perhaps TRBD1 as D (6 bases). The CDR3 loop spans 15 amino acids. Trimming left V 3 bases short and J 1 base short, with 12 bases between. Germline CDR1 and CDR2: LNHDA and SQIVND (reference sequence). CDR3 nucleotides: TGTGCCAGTAGTATGCGGACAGCCACGAACACTGAAGCTTTCTTT. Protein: CASSMRTATNTEAFF.

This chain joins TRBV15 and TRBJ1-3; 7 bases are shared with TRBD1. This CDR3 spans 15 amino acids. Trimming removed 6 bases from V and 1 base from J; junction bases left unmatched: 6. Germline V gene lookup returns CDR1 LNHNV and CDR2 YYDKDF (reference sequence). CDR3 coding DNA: TGTGCCACCAGGGAAGACAGGGCTTCTGGAAACACCATATATTTT. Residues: CATREDRASGNTIYF.

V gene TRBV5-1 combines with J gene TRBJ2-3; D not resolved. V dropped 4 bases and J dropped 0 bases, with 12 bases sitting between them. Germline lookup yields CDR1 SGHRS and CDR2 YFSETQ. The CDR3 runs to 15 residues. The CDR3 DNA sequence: TGCGCCAGCAGCCCCCCGACAAGAAGCACAGATACGCAGTATTTT. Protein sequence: CASSPPTRSTDTQYF. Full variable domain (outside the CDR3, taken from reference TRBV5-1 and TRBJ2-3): KAGVTQTPRYLIKTRGQQVTLSCSPISGHRSVSWYQQTPGQGLQFLFEYFSETQRNKGNFPGRFSGRQFSNSRSEMNVSTLELGDSALYLCASSPPTRSTDTQYFGPGTRLTVL.

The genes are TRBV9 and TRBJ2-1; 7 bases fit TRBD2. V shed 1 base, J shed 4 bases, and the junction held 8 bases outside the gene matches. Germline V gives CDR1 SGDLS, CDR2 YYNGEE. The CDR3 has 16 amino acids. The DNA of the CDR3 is TGTGCCAGCAGCGTACCTCGAGCTAGCGGTTACAATGAGCAGTTCTTC. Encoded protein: CASSVPRASGYNEQFF.

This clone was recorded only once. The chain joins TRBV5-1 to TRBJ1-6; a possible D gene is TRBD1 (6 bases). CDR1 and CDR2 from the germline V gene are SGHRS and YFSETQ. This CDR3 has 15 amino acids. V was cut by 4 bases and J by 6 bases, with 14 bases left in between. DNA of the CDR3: TGCGCCAGCAGCCTTGACAGGTTCCGTAATTCACCCCTCCACTTT. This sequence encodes CASSLDRFRNSPLHF.

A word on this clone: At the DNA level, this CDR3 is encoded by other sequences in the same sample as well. The CDR3 spells CASSLSSYEQYF. CDR3 nucleotides: TGTGCCAGCAGTCTGAGCTCCTACGAGCAGTACTTC. The chain employs TRBV28 and TRBJ2-7, with no clear D. Germline assignment: CDR1 MDHEN and CDR2 SYDVKM. The CDR3 totals 12 residues. Trimming took off 5 bases at V and 0 bases at J, with 5 bases between the two ends.